The 9 T cell receptor beta chains reported below all come from one sample, sequenced in a study of brain T cells in children with intractable seizures. The data were produced by immunoSEQ multiplex PCR, yet TCRdb's version contains in-frame clones alone and is incomplete. Among about 76,000 clones listed, about 92% were seen once. The sample consisted of peripheral blood, taken at surgery. These receptors were collected from a boy under three years old with tuberous sclerosis and intractable seizures.

The V gene is TRBV7-9, the J gene TRBJ2-1; TRBD2 agrees at 8 bases. V lost 5 bases to trimming and J lost 1 base; unmatched junction nucleotides: 10. Germline CDR1 and CDR2: SEHNR and FQNEAQ (reference sequence). This CDR3 is built from 17 residues. As DNA, the CDR3 is TGTGCCAGCAGCACCCGTCTTAGCGGGATGTCCTACAATGAGCAGTTCTTC. Translating it yields CASSTRLSGMSYNEQFF.

CDR3 coding DNA: TGTGCCAGCAGCCAGGGGACGGCGGTGGGCTCCTCCGGGGAGCTGTTTTTT. The encoded protein is CASSQGTAVGSSGELFF. V and J are TRBV6-2 or TRBV6-3 and TRBJ2-2; maybe TRBD1 (6 bases). The CDR3 consists of 17 residues. Germline V gene data show CDR1 as MNHEY and CDR2 as SVGEGT. Trimming pared 6 bases from V and 6 bases from J, leaving 23 bases between.

This rearrangement joins TRBV9 to TRBJ1-1; a weak D match, TRBD1 (6 bases). The CDR3 length is 13 residues. Germline V gives CDR1 SGDLS, CDR2 YYNGEE. With 4 bases removed from V and 6 bases from J, the gap between germline ends came to 13 bases. The CDR3 DNA sequence: TGTGCCAGCAGCCCAGGGGAGACGGCTGAAGCTTTCTTT. This translates into CASSPGETAEAFF.

V gene TRBV5-5 combines with J gene TRBJ2-7; D gene ambiguous. Between the trimmed V and J ends, which lost 0 bases and 3 bases, there was a span of 4 bases. CDR3 size: 12 residues. Germline CDR1 and CDR2: SGHKS and YYEKEE (reference sequence). In nucleotides, the CDR3 is TGTGCCAGCAGCTTGGACAACTACGAGCAGTACTTC. It translates to CASSLDNYEQYF.

In this sample, this clone turned up once. The CDR3 nucleotides read TGTGCCAGCAGCCAAGATCGGAGGAGCAATCAGCCCCAGCATTTT. Its translation: CASSQDRRSNQPQHF. J is TRBJ1-5 and V is TRBV3-1 (or the pseudogene TRBV3-2), with no clear D. V was clipped by 0 bases and J by 1 base, with 7 bases between them. Germline V gives CDR1 LGHDT, CDR2 YNNKEL (reference sequence). The CDR3 extends over 15 amino acids.

This clone is labeled as medium-sized. The chain is built from TRBV19 and TRBJ2-5, with 10 nucleotides matching TRBD2. The V gene's germline CDR1 is LNHDA and CDR2 SQIVND (reference sequence). The CDR3 sequence is 16 residues long. Trimming cost V 3 bases and J 2 bases; bases outside gene matches: 6. The CDR3 loop reads CASSISSGSLQETQYF. In DNA form, the CDR3 reads TGTGCCAGTAGTATCTCTAGCGGGAGCCTTCAAGAGACCCAGTACTTC.

The rearrangement links TRBV5-4 to TRBJ1-2, with 9 bases that match TRBD1. V dropped 6 bases and J dropped 3; count of bases not matched to a gene: 9. CDR3 length: 15 residues. Germline-derived CDR1 and CDR2 are SGHNT and YYREEE (reference sequence). The CDR3 nucleotides read TGTGCCAGCACCAGGACAGGGGCAGAACACTATGGCTACACCTTC. This codes for CASTRTGAEHYGYTF.

V usage is TRBV3-1 (or the pseudogene TRBV3-2) and J usage is TRBJ1-2; the match to TRBD1 covers 7 bases. This CDR3 comprises 15 residues. Germline loops: CDR1 LGHDT, CDR2 YNNKEL (reference sequence). Germline trimming cut 4 bases from V and 4 bases from J; bases unmatched to any gene: 9. The CDR3, as DNA: TGTGCCAGCAGCCCCGATCCACAGGGGACCTATGGCTACACCTTC. Protein sequence: CASSPDPQGTYGYTF.

This chain joins TRBV6-2 or TRBV6-3 and TRBJ2-7, with TRBD2 matching over 9 bases. CDR1 is MNHEY, CDR2 SVGEGT, per germline. The CDR3 covers 16 residues. V lost 6 bases, J lost 4 bases, and 13 bases stayed unmatched. The CDR3 bases are TGTGCCAGCAGCCCCTTACAGGCTAGCGGGGTGTACGAGCAGTACTTC. Amino acid sequence: CASSPLQASGVYEQYF.